This T cell receptor (beta chain) was observed in a study of blood T cells in healthy people across ages. Together with a sample-barcoded 5' primer, a J-beta primer mix was included in a second PCR lasting about 6 to 11 cycles. TCRdb reprocessed the 5' RACE reads with MiXCR, giving one entry per CDR3 protein. This sample has approximately 780,000 distinct CDR3 sequences, with approximately 24% found just once. Germline assignment: CDR1 KGHDR and CDR2 SFDVKD. This CDR3 region has 18 residues. This clonotype was found a few times. This same sample was also part of a study on T cells of mothers and their children.

The source is a boy between 5 and 17 years old in good health. Sequencing was done on a sample of blood. The chain uses TRBV24-1 and TRBJ2-5, with 9 bases that match TRBD1. The DNA end is more similar to TRBJ2-1, so the J call may be wrong. CDR3 loop: CATSDPPRTGAGDNEQFF. In DNA form, the CDR3 reads TGTGCCACCAGTGATCCGCCTCGGACAGGGGCGGGTGACAATGAGCAGTTCTTC.